Listed here is a single T cell receptor (beta chain). A TCRbeta library incorporating unique molecular identifiers was prepared. TCRdb used MiXCR to reprocess the PCR reads, holding one entry per CDR3 protein. The sample yields roughly 350,000 distinct CDR3 sequences, around a tenth seen once. This sample was taken from a study of T-cell reconstitution after alpha-beta-depleted transplantation in children. Looked up from germline, CDR1 is SGHTA and CDR2 is FQGNSA. CDR3 length equals 15 residues. Trimming pared 3 bases from V and 0 bases from J, leaving 12 bases between. V gene TRBV7-2 combines with J gene TRBJ2-7; possibly TRBD1 or TRBD2 for D (6 bases each). Material: PBMCs from the stem cell graft donor, obtained from the stem cell graft. This TCR was sampled from a human donor who donated a stem cell graft to a child with acute lymphoblastic leukemia. The CDR3 DNA is TGTGCCAGCAGCTTGGGGGGCTTCACCTCCTACGAGCAGTACTTC. This translates into CASSLGGFTSYEQYF. Drawing the rest from reference TRBV7-2 and TRBJ2-7, the complete variable domain is GAGVSQSPSNKVTEKGKDVELRCDPISGHTALYWYRQSLGQGLEFLIYFQGNSAPDKSGLPSDRFSAERTGGSVSTLTIQRTQQEDSAVYLCASSLGGFTSYEQYFGPGTRLTVT.